The 9 T cell receptor beta chains presented below share a single source sample, sequenced in a study of cytomegalovirus exposure and HLA in healthy donors. PCR primers comprised 60 Vbeta and 13 Jbeta primers. Only in-frame clones appear in the TCRdb table, and some are missing; sequencing was by immunoSEQ multiplex PCR. The sample consists of approximately 150,000 clones, around 81% of them appearing once. Material for sequencing was PBMCs. The receptors were gathered from a man aged 35 to 55 in good health and CMV-seronegative.

V and J are TRBV18 and TRBJ2-3; D gene unclear. V shed 4 bases and J shed 4 bases, with 6 bases lying between them. The CDR3 sequence is 12 residues long. Per germline, CDR1 KGHSH and CDR2 LQKENI. The CDR3 nucleotides read TGTGCCAGCTCACACCGGGCAGATACGCAGTATTTT. As protein: CASSHRADTQYF.

The chain couples TRBV20-1 to TRBJ2-5; possibly TRBD1 for D (6 bases). The CDR3 spans 11 residues. Germline CDR1 DFQATT, CDR2 SNEGSKA (reference sequence). The V end was cut by 6 bases, the J end by 4 bases, with 9 bases between. The CDR3 DNA is TGCAGTGCCCGAGGGGGAGAGACCCAGTACTTC. This codes for CSARGGETQYF.

This clone is a singleton in its sample. V gene TRBV25-1 combines with J gene TRBJ2-5; 7 nucleotides agree with TRBD1. CDR3 length: 14 residues. Trimming took 2 bases from V and 6 from J; bases not matched to a gene: 6. The germline gives CDR1 MGHDK, CDR2 SYGVNS. The CDR3 sequence: CASSEETGSQTQYF. The CDR3 nucleotides read TGTGCCAGCAGTGAAGAGACAGGGAGCCAGACCCAGTACTTC.

The rearrangement uses TRBV9 and TRBJ2-7, with TRBD2 identical over 8 bases. V lost 3 bases to trimming and J lost 4 bases; unmatched junction nucleotides: 6. Germline V gives CDR1 SGDLS, CDR2 YYNGEE. There are 14 residues in the CDR3. DNA for the CDR3: TGTGCCAGCAGCGCACCGACTAGCGAATACGAGCAGTACTTC. It translates to CASSAPTSEYEQYF.

This rearrangement joins TRBV6-5 to TRBJ2-7; D is possibly TRBD2 (5 bases). Trimming cost V 6 bases and J 0 bases, with 12 bases left between them. The length of the CDR3 is 14 residues. Germline lookup yields CDR1 MNHEY and CDR2 SVGAGI. The CDR3 nucleotides are TGTGCCAGCAGCCCCGGTGGACTCTCCTACGAGCAGTACTTC. Translating it yields CASSPGGLSYEQYF.

This chain connects TRBV5-1 to TRBJ2-5; possible D gene TRBD2, 6 bases. Germline loops: CDR1 SGHRS, CDR2 YFSETQ. The CDR3 extends over 14 amino acids. Trimming removed 0 bases from V and 3 bases from J, with 9 bases in between. DNA of the CDR3: TGCGCCAGCAGCTTGGTCGGCGGGGAAGAGACCCAGTACTTC. Translating it yields CASSLVGGEETQYF.

This sequence joins TRBV11-3 and TRBJ2-1, with TRBD2 matching 10 bases. The trim removed 10 bases at V and 7 bases at J, leaving 4 bases unmatched. This CDR3 has 12 residues. Germline loops: CDR1 SGHNT, CDR2 YENEEA. The DNA for the CDR3 is TGTGCCATACCTAGCGGGAGAAATGAGCAGTTCTTC. Residues: CAIPSGRNEQFF.

The chain has TRBV27 and TRBJ1-2; weak D call: TRBD1 (6 bases). Trimming cost V 2 bases and J 7 bases, with 11 bases left between them. From germline, CDR1 is MNHEY and CDR2 SMNVEV (reference sequence). CDR3 size: 13 residues. DNA of the CDR3: TGTGCCAGCAGTTTAGGGGGGGCTGGTGGCTACACCTTC. Its protein product is CASSLGGAGGYTF.

V and J are TRBV7-9 and TRBJ2-1; D might be TRBD2 (6 bases). CDR3 length: 14 residues. Germline-derived CDR1 and CDR2 are SEHNR and FQNEAQ (reference sequence). V lost 10 bases to trimming and J lost 8 bases, with 21 bases between them. The CDR3 region is CAIMGLPRPDEQFF. For the CDR3, the DNA is TGTGCCATCATGGGACTCCCAAGGCCCGATGAGCAGTTCTTC.